The present TCR beta chain was sequenced within a study of T cell responses to AZD1222 COVID-19 vaccine (dated by TCRdb to the early 2020s). Background for the entire study: AZD1222 recipients with second doses at about 4 weeks or about 12 weeks were pooled, because spike-specific TCR depth and breadth did not differ between schedules. Trial participants were enrolled by age into subgroups of 18-55, 56-69 and 70-plus years, and around 140, 26 and 57 TCR-sequenced participants, respectively, were included in these subgroups. A total of over 230 trial participants underwent TCR sequencing, of whom more than 200 had received two doses of AZD1222 and some 25 had received two doses of the MenACWY control vaccine. Points the paper makes about the study in general: Conclusions about previously exposed vaccinees are limited because only five to seven AZD1222 recipients were SARS-CoV-2 seropositive at baseline. The vaccine-associated CD4 TCRs covered the entire spike protein, and the dominant responses fell in regions 160-218 and 743-854. Spike-specific TCR breadth and depth rose significantly after two AZD1222 doses compared with day 0 and with MenACWY recipients. Because no samples from the day 14 peak response were available, repertoires could be characterized only after the peak T cell response. Participants were mostly white British and included more females than males, and it was suggested by the authors that clonal diversity may have been underestimated. Reportedly, almost half of the unique spike-specific TCRs recognized epitopes lying outside the regions that are mutated in the B.1.351 and B.1.1.7 variants. In the small 56-69-year group, the increase in depth fell short of significance, most likely because of low power.

The trim is 1 base for V and 2 bases for J, with a gap of 9 bases between the germline ends. CDR1 and CDR2, per the germline V gene, are MNHNS and SASEGT. The CDR3 contains 14 residues, cysteine and phenylalanine counted. The retained sequence is limited to the CDR3, 42 bases, with the frame set at the first base. The CDR3 regions of human TCRbeta chains were subjected to immunosequencing. The published analysis was carried out like this. TCRs in the repertoires were matched against a reference library of SARS-CoV-2-specific TCRs that had been generated with the MIRA antigen-specificity platform. Breadth was defined as the fraction of unique TCRs that were SARS-CoV-2-associated, and depth was defined as the fraction of total T cells that were SARS-CoV-2-associated. Each spike-specific TCR was assigned to its reactive spike region and to a CD4 or CD8 class using the MIRA data. Log10-transformed breadth and depth values were compared by one-way ANOVA with Sidak's multiple comparisons tests. In its TCRdb copy, this immuneACCESS table keeps in-frame sequences only and misses some clones. Where compared with another copy, unresolved V genes explain less than half of these, and the others have no known cause. The DNA was the basis for D and trimming; V, J and clone size are from that table. Here the sample has roughly 120,000 clones; around 90% occur a single time. Of the sample, approximately 4.5% is held by the ten largest clones.

The sample's time point, from its label and the paper: baseline before first vaccination. The vaccinee samples were drawn from two UK trials, COV001 and COV002, one of which was a single-blind randomized controlled phase 2/3 trial testing AZD1222 (ChAdOx1 nCoV-19) in healthy adults. For TCRbeta chain sequencing, PBMC samples from trial participants were taken at day 0 and at day 28 after the second dose. Notes on this clone: Its antigen target is currently unknown. No base-level quality is on record; no much larger clone is a single base apart.

The chain is encoded by TRBV6-1 joined to TRBJ2-7, with the D gene too uncertain to name. This specimen consisted of peripheral blood, obtained on day 0 of AZD1222 vaccination. This clonotype was sampled from an adult in good health. The nucleotide sequence reads as follows: TGTGCCAGCAGTGAAGAAGGGAAGGCCTACGAGCAGTACTTC. The encoded protein is CASSEEGKAYEQYF.